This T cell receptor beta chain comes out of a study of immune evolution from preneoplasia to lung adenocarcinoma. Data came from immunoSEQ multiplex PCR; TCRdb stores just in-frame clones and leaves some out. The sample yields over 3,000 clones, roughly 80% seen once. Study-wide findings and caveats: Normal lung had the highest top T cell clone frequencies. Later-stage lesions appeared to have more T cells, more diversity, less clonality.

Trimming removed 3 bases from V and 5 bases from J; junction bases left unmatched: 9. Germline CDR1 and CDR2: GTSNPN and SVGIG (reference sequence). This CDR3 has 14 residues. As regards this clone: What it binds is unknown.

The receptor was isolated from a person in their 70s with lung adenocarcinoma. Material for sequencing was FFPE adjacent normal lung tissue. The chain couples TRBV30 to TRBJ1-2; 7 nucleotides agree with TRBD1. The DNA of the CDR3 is TGTGCCTGGAGAGCCAAACAGGGGAGGTATGGCTACACCTTC. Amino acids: CAWRAKQGRYGYTF.